This T cell receptor beta chain was obtained from a study of blood T cell repertoires in COVID-19. About the study: Italy, Spain and the United States were the sources of the convalescent and acute COVID-19 samples. The analysed material was cDNA or gDNA that came from T cells, B-cell-depleted T cells, or PBMCs.

V lost 3 bases, J lost 2 bases, and 15 bases stayed unmatched. In germline, CDR1 is MGHRA, CDR2 YSYEKL. The CDR3 covers 19 residues. Generated by immunoSEQ multiplex PCR, the TCRdb table keeps only in-frame clones and is missing some. The sample includes 110,000 or so clones, 60% to 85% of them seen just once. The clonotype comes from a man aged 65 to 79 with acute or convalescent COVID-19. The J gene is TRBJ2-2, the V gene TRBV4-1, with 7 nucleotides matching TRBD2. The sequenced sample consisted of peripheral blood. CDR3 DNA: TGCGCCAGCAGCCACCCTGGACTAGGGGCGGGATTTAACACCGGGGAGCTGTTTTTT. Its translation: CASSHPGLGAGFNTGELFF.